A single sample is the source of the 9 T cell receptor beta chains below, sequenced in a study of cytomegalovirus exposure and HLA in healthy donors. PCR primers comprised 60 Vbeta and 13 Jbeta primers. TCRdb's copy holds only in-frame clones and misses some; the assay was immunoSEQ multiplex PCR. Among 130,000 to 150,000 clones, approximately 80% were seen once, and the ten largest hold roughly 1.2%. Sequencing was done on a sample of PBMCs. The receptors originated from a male donor in good health and CMV-seropositive.

The chain links TRBV7-8 to TRBJ2-1; 10 bases are a match to TRBD2. Germline lookup yields CDR1 SGHVS and CDR2 FQNEAQ. Trimming took 0 bases from V and 8 from J; bases not matched to a gene: 7. The CDR3 sequence is 16 residues long. This CDR3 reads CASSLAASGSGYEQFF. The DNA for the CDR3 is TGTGCCAGCAGCTTAGCCGCTAGCGGGAGTGGATATGAGCAGTTCTTC.

The V and J genes are TRBV9 and TRBJ1-5, with D maybe TRBD1 (6 bases). Germline values: CDR1 SGDLS, CDR2 YYNGEE. The length of the CDR3 is 15 residues. V was clipped by 2 bases and J by 4 bases, with 13 bases between them. The CDR3 nucleotides read TGTGCCAGCAGCGTGACCGGGACAAGAAATCAGCCCCAGCATTTT. It specifies CASSVTGTRNQPQHF.

The rearrangement joins TRBV27 to TRBJ2-2; tentatively, D is TRBD2 (6 bases). Germline V CDR1 and CDR2: MNHEY, SMNVEV (reference sequence). The CDR3 sequence is 15 residues long. V shed 8 bases and J shed 4 bases, with 17 bases lying between them. The CDR3 bases are TGTGCCAGCTTCGCCCCGGGAGTTACCACCGGGGAGCTGTTTTTT. Translating gives CASFAPGVTTGELFF.

In this sample, this clone turned up a few times. Relative to the germline gene, one junction end is altered; a read error may explain this. The chain combines TRBV7-2 with TRBJ2-7; no clear D gene. Germline lookup yields CDR1 SGHTA and CDR2 FQGNSA. CDR3 length equals 11 residues. As DNA, the CDR3 is TGTGCCAGCAGCTCTTTACTTCATCCGATCTTC. Encoded protein: CASSSLLHPIF.

The V and J genes are TRBV9 and TRBJ2-1, with 15 bases that match TRBD2. The CDR3 totals 17 residues. With 4 bases clipped from V and 8 bases from J, the junction kept 10 bases outside the gene matches. Germline-derived CDR1 and CDR2 are SGDLS and YYNGEE. CDR3 bases: TGTGCCAGCAGCCCATATTCCGGGACTAGCGGGGGGTATGAGCAGTTCTTC. It codes for CASSPYSGTSGGYEQFF.

The rearrangement uses TRBV28 and TRBJ2-7; D possibly corresponds to TRBD2 (6 bases). The germline CDR1 and CDR2 sequences are MDHEN and SYDVKM. V was pared by 6 bases and J by 2 bases, with 14 bases between. The CDR3 totals 14 residues. CDR3 bases: TGTGCCAGCAGGCGGGACTCAGGGCCCTACGAGCAGTACTTC. This encodes CASRRDSGPYEQYF.

V is TRBV9 and J is TRBJ2-7; tentative D call: TRBD1 (5 bases). CDR3 length equals 13 residues. Looked up from germline, CDR1 is SGDLS and CDR2 is YYNGEE. Trimming took off 4 bases at V and 9 bases at J, with 17 bases between the two ends. CDR3 coding DNA: TGTGCCAGCAGCCCGAGTGGGGCGAGTTGGCAGTACTTC. This translates into CASSPSGASWQYF. Variable domain in full (rest from reference TRBV9 and TRBJ2-7): DSGVTQTPKHLITATGQRVTLRCSPRSGDLSVYWYQQSLDQGLQFLIQYYNGEERAKGNILERFSAQQFPDLHSELNLSSLELGDSALYFCASSPSGASWQYFGPGTRLTVT.

V is TRBV5-1 and J is TRBJ1-1; possibly TRBD1 for D (5 bases). The CDR3 is made up of 14 amino acids. Deletions cut 5 bases from V and 4 bases from J, with 15 bases between. Germline CDR1 reads SGHRS; CDR2 reads YFSETQ. The CDR3 sequence: CASRMGGDPTEAFF. The CDR3 region has the DNA TGCGCCAGCAGGATGGGCGGGGACCCCACTGAAGCTTTCTTT.

The V and J genes are TRBV29-1 and TRBJ1-2, with D perhaps matching TRBD1 (5 bases). Per the germline V gene, CDR1 is SQVTM and CDR2 is ANQGSEA. V lost 6 bases to trimming and J lost 4 bases, with 12 bases between them. This CDR3 comprises 12 residues. CDR3 nucleotides: TGCAGCGTGGCTGGGCAGGGCTATGGCTACACCTTC. This codes for CSVAGQGYGYTF. Drawing the rest from reference TRBV29-1 and TRBJ1-2, the complete variable domain is SAVISQKPSRDICQRGTSLTIQCQVDSQVTMMFWYRQQPGQSLTLIATANQGSEATYESGFVIDKFPISRPNLTFSTLTVSNMSPEDSSIYLCSVAGQGYGYTFGSGTRLTVV.